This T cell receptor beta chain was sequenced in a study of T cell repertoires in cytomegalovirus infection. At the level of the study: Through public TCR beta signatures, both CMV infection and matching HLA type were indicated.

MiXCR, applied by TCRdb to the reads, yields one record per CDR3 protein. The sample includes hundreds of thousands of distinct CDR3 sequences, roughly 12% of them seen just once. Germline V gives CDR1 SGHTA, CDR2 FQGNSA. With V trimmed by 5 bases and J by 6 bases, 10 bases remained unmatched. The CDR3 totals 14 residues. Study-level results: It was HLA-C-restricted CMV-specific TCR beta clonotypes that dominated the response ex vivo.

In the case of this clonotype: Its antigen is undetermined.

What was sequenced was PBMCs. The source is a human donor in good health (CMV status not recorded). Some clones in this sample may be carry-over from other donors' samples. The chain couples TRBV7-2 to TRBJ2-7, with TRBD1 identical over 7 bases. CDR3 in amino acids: CASSPRDRVSEQYF. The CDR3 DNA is TGTGCCAGCAGCCCCCGGGACAGAGTTTCCGAGCAGTACTTC.